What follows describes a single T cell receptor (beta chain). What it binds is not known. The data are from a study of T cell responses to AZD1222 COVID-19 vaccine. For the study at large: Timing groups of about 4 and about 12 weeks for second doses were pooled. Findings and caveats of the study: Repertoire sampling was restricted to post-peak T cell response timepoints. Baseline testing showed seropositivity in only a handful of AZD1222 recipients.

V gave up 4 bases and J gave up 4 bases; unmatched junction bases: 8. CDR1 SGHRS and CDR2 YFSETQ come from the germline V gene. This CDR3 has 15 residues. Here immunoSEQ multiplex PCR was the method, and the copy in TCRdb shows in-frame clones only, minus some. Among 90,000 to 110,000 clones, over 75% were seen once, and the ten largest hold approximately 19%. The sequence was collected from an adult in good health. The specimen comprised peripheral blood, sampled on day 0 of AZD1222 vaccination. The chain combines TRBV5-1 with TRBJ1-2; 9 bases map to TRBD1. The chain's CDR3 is CASSPGGQGRYGYTF. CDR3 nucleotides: TGCGCCAGCAGCCCGGGAGGACAGGGGCGCTATGGCTACACCTTC.